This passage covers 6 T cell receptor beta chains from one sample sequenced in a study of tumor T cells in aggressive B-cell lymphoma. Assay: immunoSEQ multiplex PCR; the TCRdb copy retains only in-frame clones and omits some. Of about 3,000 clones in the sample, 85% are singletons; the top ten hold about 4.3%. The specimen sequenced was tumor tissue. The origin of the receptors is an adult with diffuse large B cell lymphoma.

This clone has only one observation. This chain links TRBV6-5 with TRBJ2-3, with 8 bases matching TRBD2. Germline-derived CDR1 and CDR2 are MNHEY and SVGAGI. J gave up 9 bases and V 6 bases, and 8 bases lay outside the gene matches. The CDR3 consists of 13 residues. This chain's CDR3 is CASSPGGAGTQYF. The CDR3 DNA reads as TGTGCCAGCAGCCCCGGGGGGGCGGGAACGCAGTATTTT.

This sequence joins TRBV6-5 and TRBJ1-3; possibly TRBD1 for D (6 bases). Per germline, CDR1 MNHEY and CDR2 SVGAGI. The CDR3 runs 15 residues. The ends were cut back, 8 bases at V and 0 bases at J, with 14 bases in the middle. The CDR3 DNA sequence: TGTGCCAGCCAACAGGGAAGTTACTCTGGAAACACCATATATTTT. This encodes CASQQGSYSGNTIYF.

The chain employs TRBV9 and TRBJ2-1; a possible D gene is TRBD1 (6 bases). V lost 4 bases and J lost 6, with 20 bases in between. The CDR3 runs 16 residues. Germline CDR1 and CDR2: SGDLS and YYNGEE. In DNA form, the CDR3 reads TGTGCCAGCAGCCCCCAGGCAGGGGTAGTTTTCAATGAGCAGTTCTTC. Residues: CASSPQAGVVFNEQFF.

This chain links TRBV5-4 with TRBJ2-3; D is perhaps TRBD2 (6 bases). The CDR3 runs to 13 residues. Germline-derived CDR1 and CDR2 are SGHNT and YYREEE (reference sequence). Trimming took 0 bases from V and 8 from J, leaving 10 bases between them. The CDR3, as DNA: TGTGCCAGCAGCTTGGTGGGGGGAGCTACGCAGTATTTT. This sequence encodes CASSLVGGATQYF. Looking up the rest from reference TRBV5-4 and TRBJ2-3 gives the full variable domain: ETGVTQSPTHLIKTRGQQVTLRCSSQSGHNTVSWYQQALGQGPQFIFQYYREEENGRGNFPPRFSGLQFPNYSSELNVNALELDDSALYLCASSLVGGATQYFGPGTRLTVL.

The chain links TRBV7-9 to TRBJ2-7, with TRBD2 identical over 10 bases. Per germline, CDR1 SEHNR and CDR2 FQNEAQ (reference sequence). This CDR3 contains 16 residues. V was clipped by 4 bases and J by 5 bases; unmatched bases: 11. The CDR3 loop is CASSSSFQRGGHEQYF. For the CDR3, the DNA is TGTGCCAGCAGCTCGTCCTTTCAGCGGGGGGGCCACGAGCAGTACTTC. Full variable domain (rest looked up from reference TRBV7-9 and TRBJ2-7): DTGVSQNPRHKITKRGQNVTFRCDPISEHNRLYWYRQTLGQGPEFLTYFQNEAQLEKSRLLSDRFSAERPKGSFSTLEIQRTEQGDSAMYLCASSSSFQRGGHEQYFGPGTRLTVT.

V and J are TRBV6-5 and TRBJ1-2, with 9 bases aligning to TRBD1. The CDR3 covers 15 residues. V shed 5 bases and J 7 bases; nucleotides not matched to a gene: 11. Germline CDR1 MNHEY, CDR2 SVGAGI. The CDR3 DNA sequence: TGTGCCAGCAGTATCACCACAGGGGGCGGGCTTGGCTACACCTTC. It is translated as CASSITTGGGLGYTF.